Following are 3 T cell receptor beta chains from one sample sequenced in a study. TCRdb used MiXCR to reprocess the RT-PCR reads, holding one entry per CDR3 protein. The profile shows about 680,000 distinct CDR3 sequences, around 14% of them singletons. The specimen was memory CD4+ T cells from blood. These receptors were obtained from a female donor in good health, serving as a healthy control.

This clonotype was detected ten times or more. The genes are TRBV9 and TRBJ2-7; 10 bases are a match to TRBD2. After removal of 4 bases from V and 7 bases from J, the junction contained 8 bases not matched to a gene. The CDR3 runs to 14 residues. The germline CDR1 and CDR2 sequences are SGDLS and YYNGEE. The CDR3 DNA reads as TGTGCCAGCAGCCCTGGACTAGCGGCCCTGGAGCAGTACTTC. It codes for CASSPGLAALEQYF.

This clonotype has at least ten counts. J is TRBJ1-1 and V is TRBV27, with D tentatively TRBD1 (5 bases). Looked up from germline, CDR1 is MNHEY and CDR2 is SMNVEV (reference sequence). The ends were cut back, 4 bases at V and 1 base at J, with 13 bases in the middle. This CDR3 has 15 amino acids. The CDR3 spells CASSWLFQGNTEAFF. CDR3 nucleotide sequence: TGTGCCAGCAGTTGGTTATTTCAGGGGAACACTGAAGCTTTCTTT.

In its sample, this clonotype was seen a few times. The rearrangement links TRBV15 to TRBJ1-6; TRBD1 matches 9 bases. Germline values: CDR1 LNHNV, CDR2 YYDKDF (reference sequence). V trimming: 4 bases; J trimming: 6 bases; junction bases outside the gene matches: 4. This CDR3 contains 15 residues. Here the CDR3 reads CATSKGQGSNSPLHF. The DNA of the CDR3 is TGTGCCACCAGCAAGGGACAGGGAAGTAATTCACCCCTCCACTTT.